The 17 T cell receptor beta chains reported below all come from one sample, sequenced in a study of beta chain features in type 1 diabetes. As every portion of the isolated RNA was reverse transcribed, the sequencing read expressed TCRB transcripts. Data came from immunoSEQ multiplex PCR; TCRdb stores just in-frame clones and leaves some out. The sample records under 950,000 clones, roughly a sixth being singletons. The material sequenced was naive CD4+ T cells from blood. The receptors stem from a young woman in good health.

Only a few counts were recorded for this clone. This chain links TRBV29-1 with TRBJ2-6; perhaps TRBD1 as D (6 bases). Looked up from germline, CDR1 is SQVTM and CDR2 is ANQGSEA. V was cut by 4 bases and J by 0 bases, with 10 bases left in between. This CDR3 contains 15 residues. CDR3 in amino acids: CSVGAGDSGANVLTF. The CDR3 DNA is TGCAGCGTTGGTGCAGGGGACTCTGGGGCCAACGTCCTGACTTTC. Using reference TRBV29-1 and TRBJ2-6 for the parts outside the CDR3, the full variable domain is SAVISQKPSRDICQRGTSLTIQCQVDSQVTMMFWYRQQPGQSLTLIATANQGSEATYESGFVIDKFPISRPNLTFSTLTVSNMSPEDSSIYLCSVGAGDSGANVLTFGAGSRLTVL.

Comments on this clone: Different DNA sequences within this sample yield the same CDR3. The chain carries TRBV9 and TRBJ1-1; weak D call: TRBD1 (5 bases). The germline V and J ends were trimmed by 1 base and 1 base, with 5 bases remaining between them. CDR1 is SGDLS, CDR2 YYNGEE, per germline. The CDR3 extends over 13 amino acids. The CDR3 spells CASSVQGNTEAFF. The CDR3 DNA sequence: TGTGCCAGCAGCGTACAGGGGAACACTGAAGCTTTCTTT. The full variable domain, with the rest looked up from reference TRBV9 and TRBJ1-1, is DSGVTQTPKHLITATGQRVTLRCSPRSGDLSVYWYQQSLDQGLQFLIQYYNGEERAKGNILERFSAQQFPDLHSELNLSSLELGDSALYFCASSVQGNTEAFFGQGTRLTVV.

J is TRBJ1-2 and V is TRBV19, with D hard to call. With 4 bases removed from V and 3 bases from J, the gap between germline ends came to 12 bases. CDR1 and CDR2 from the germline V gene are LNHDA and SQIVND (reference sequence). There are 14 residues in the CDR3. For the CDR3, the DNA is TGTGCCAGTAGTAGAGACCGGGCCTACTATGGCTACACCTTC. Translated, it gives CASSRDRAYYGYTF.

The genes are TRBV5-4 and TRBJ1-2; D is uncertain. The CDR3 is 12 amino acids. Between the trimmed V and J ends, which lost 1 base and 6 bases, there was a span of 7 bases. Germline V gives CDR1 SGHNT, CDR2 YYREEE (reference sequence). In nucleotides, the CDR3 is TGTGCCAGCAGCTTGATTAAAGATGGCTACACCTTC. Its protein is CASSLIKDGYTF.

The rearrangement uses TRBV11-1 and TRBJ1-1, with D perhaps matching TRBD1 (5 bases). The length of the CDR3 is 16 residues. CDR1 and CDR2 (germline): SGHAT, FQDESV (reference sequence). V lost 5 bases and J 1 base, leaving 17 bases between the germline ends. CDR3 coding DNA: TGTGCCAGCAGCCCTTGGGGGGATTCAAAGAACACTGAAGCTTTCTTT. The encoded protein is CASSPWGDSKNTEAFF. Combining the CDR3 with reference TRBV11-1 and TRBJ1-1 gives the whole variable domain EAEVAQSPRYKITEKSQAVAFWCDPISGHATLYWYRQILGQGPELLVQFQDESVVDDSQLPKDRFSAERLKGVDSTLKIQPAELGDSAMYLCASSPWGDSKNTEAFFGQGTRLTVV.

This sequence joins TRBV15 and TRBJ1-6; no firm D call. CDR1 and CDR2 (germline): LNHNV, YYDKDF (reference sequence). The CDR3 totals 12 residues. The V end lost 1 base, the J end lost 13 bases, and 8 bases lay between the germline ends. CDR3 nucleotides: TGTGCCACCAGCAGAGCGAAGGACCCCCTCCACTTT. Encoded protein: CATSRAKDPLHF.

This chain connects TRBV4-2 to TRBJ2-3; D is possibly TRBD2 (6 bases). The CDR3 is 19 amino acids. CDR1 and CDR2 from the germline V gene are LGHNA and YNFKEQ. Trimming took off 3 bases at V and 2 bases at J, with 24 bases between the two ends. CDR3 nucleotide sequence: TGTGCCAGCAGCCAGAAATCCACTCTAGCGACAGACAACACAGATACGCAGTATTTT. It is translated as CASSQKSTLATDNTDTQYF.

This sequence joins TRBV28 and TRBJ1-2, with 8 positions matching TRBD1. CDR1 and CDR2 from the germline V gene are MDHEN and SYDVKM. With 5 bases clipped from V and 5 bases from J, the junction kept 4 bases outside the gene matches. The CDR3 has 13 amino acids. The CDR3 bases are TGTGCCAGCAGTCGGACAGGGCCTTATGGCTACACCTTC. It translates to CASSRTGPYGYTF.

This clone was picked up a small number of times. This chain uses TRBV7-8 with TRBJ2-1; 8 bases align to TRBD2. The CDR3 has 14 residues. The trim removed 3 bases at V and 9 bases at J, leaving 7 bases unmatched. CDR1 and CDR2 (germline): SGHVS, FQNEAQ. CDR3 region: CASSFLSGSSEQFF. CDR3 nucleotides: TGTGCCAGCAGCTTTTTAAGCGGGAGTAGTGAGCAGTTCTTC.

The J gene is TRBJ1-1, the V gene TRBV28; D not resolved. Trimming shortened V by 6 bases and J by 12 bases, and 20 bases separated the two germline ends. CDR3 length: 13 amino acids. CDR1 MDHEN and CDR2 SYDVKM come from the germline V gene. The chain's CDR3 is CASRNPGQFPPFF. CDR3 coding DNA: TGTGCCAGCAGAAACCCGGGCCAGTTCCCCCCTTTCTTT.

This clone was counted only a few times. The junction departs from germline at one end; a sequencing error may be responsible. The chain is built from TRBV3-1 (or the pseudogene TRBV3-2) and TRBJ2-3; D possibly corresponds to TRBD2 (6 bases). Germline CDR1 is LGHDT and CDR2 is YNNKEL (reference sequence). The CDR3 has 9 amino acids. The CDR3: CASSQAGRF. The CDR3 coding sequence is TGTGCCAGCAGCCAAGCCGGGAGATTT.

This clone has more than one count but fewer than ten. A read error may produce the germline difference seen at one junction end. The chain uses TRBV6-1 and TRBJ1-2, with no clear D. The CDR3 consists of 16 residues. Germline V gene sequence: CDR1 MNHNS, CDR2 SASEGT. The CDR3 coding sequence is TGTGCCAGCCGTGATCGACCGGACTATAGTCTTTATGGCTACACCTTC. It translates to CASRDRPDYSLYGYTF.

V and J are TRBV7-8 and TRBJ2-3; no definite D call. The CDR3 runs to 13 residues. The V end lost 0 bases, the J end lost 2 bases, and 3 bases lay between the germline ends. Germline-derived CDR1 and CDR2 are SGHVS and FQNEAQ. Here the CDR3 reads CASSLATTDTQYF. CDR3 nucleotides: TGTGCCAGCAGCTTAGCAACCACAGATACGCAGTATTTT.

The J gene is TRBJ2-3, the V gene TRBV7-2, with 8 bases lining up with TRBD2. Germline V lookup: CDR1 SGHTA, CDR2 FQGNSA. J lost 1 base, V lost 8 bases, and 2 bases had no gene match. There are 13 residues in the CDR3. CDR3 sequence: CASLGGGTDTQYF. CDR3 in DNA: TGTGCCAGCCTCGGGGGGGGCACAGATACGCAGTATTTT.

The table lists this clone with a few counts. The V gene is TRBV4-2, the J gene TRBJ2-4, with TRBD1 identical over 9 bases. This CDR3 contains 14 residues. The germline V gene has CDR1 LGHNA and CDR2 YNFKEQ. V trimming: 4 bases; J trimming: 5 bases; junction bases outside the gene matches: 3. The DNA of the CDR3 is TGTGCCAGCAGCCCTCGGGACAGGGAAAACATTCAGTACTTC. Amino acid sequence: CASSPRDRENIQYF.

V and J are TRBV11-2 and TRBJ2-1; 7 bases match TRBD2. This CDR3 spans 14 amino acids. The germline V gene has CDR1 SGHAT and CDR2 FQNNGV. V lost 1 base, J lost 6 bases, and 3 bases stayed unmatched. The CDR3 coding sequence is TGTGCCAGCAGCTTAGGGCTAGCGGTCAATGAGCAGTTCTTC. Protein product: CASSLGLAVNEQFF.

The sample holds a few counts of this clone. The genes are TRBV6-9 and TRBJ1-5; D remains ambiguous. CDR1 and CDR2 from the germline V gene are MNHGY and SVAAGI. V was shortened by 8 bases and J by 5 bases, with 16 bases between the two germline ends. This CDR3 has 14 residues. CDR3 residues: CASLREVVYQPQHF. CDR3 in DNA: TGTGCCAGCCTCCGAGAAGTGGTCTATCAGCCCCAGCATTTT.